The 7 T cell receptor beta chains listed next were all sequenced from one sample in a study of PD-1 blockade in classical Hodgkin lymphoma. Some clones are missing from TCRdb's copy, which holds only in-frame ones; the method was immunoSEQ multiplex PCR. The sample yields 40,000 to 45,000 clones, 71% seen once. Each patient relapsed following autologous stem cell transplantation, and prior brentuximab vedotin exposure differed. Sequences were derived from peripheral blood mononuclear cells (PBMCs), sampled at baseline. These receptors all come from a human donor with classical Hodgkin lymphoma.

The chain carries TRBV28 and TRBJ2-3; 12 bases fit TRBD2. V was pared by 8 bases and J by 1 base, with 16 bases of the junction left unmatched. The CDR3 extends over 19 amino acids. Looked up from germline, CDR1 is MDHEN and CDR2 is SYDVKM. CDR3 bases: TGTGCCAGCTCTCCTTCTTCTAGCGGGAGGGCCCTCGGCACAGATACGCAGTATTTT. Translated, it gives CASSPSSSGRALGTDTQYF. The entire variable domain, with the rest obtained from reference TRBV28 and TRBJ2-3, is as follows: DVKVTQSSRYLVKRTGEKVFLECVQDMDHENMFWYRQDPGLGLRLIYFSYDVKMKEKGDIPEGYSVSREKKERFSLILESASTNQTSMYLCASSPSSSGRALGTDTQYFGPGTRLTVL.

In its sample, this clone was seen once. The chain uses TRBV19 and TRBJ1-6; tentatively, D is TRBD1 (5 bases). The CDR3 is 14 amino acids. With 5 bases removed from V and 6 bases from J, the gap between germline ends came to 11 bases. The germline V gene has CDR1 LNHDA and CDR2 SQIVND (reference sequence). The CDR3 nucleotides are TGTGCCAGTAGTCTCCGGGACGGTAATTCACCCCTCCACTTT. Its protein product is CASSLRDGNSPLHF.

This clone is labeled as medium-sized. The DNA of the CDR3 is TGTGCCAGCAGTATGGACAGCCACGGCTATGGCTACACCTTC. It specifies CASSMDSHGYGYTF. The rearrangement uses TRBV27 and TRBJ1-2; the D gene is possibly TRBD1 (6 bases). The germline V gene encodes CDR1 MNHEY and CDR2 SMNVEV (reference sequence). Trimming stripped 5 bases from V and 4 bases from J, with 14 bases between. The CDR3 length is 14 residues.

The V call is TRBV29-1, the J call TRBJ1-1; no reliable D call. The CDR3 runs to 13 residues. The germline V gene has CDR1 SQVTM and CDR2 ANQGSEA. V dropped 7 bases and J dropped 2 bases, with 14 bases sitting between them. The CDR3: CSGADMANTEAFF. DNA for the CDR3: TGCAGCGGGGCCGACATGGCCAACACTGAAGCTTTCTTT.

The chain couples TRBV4-2 to TRBJ2-5, with 8 positions matching TRBD2. Germline loops: CDR1 LGHNA, CDR2 YNFKEQ. Unmatched junction bases numbered 8, after V lost 0 bases and J lost 5 bases. This CDR3 spans 16 amino acids. The CDR3 loop is CASSQETLAGSETQYF. CDR3 DNA: TGTGCCAGCAGCCAAGAGACGCTAGCGGGTTCCGAGACCCAGTACTTC.

The gene calls are TRBV5-1 and TRBJ1-6, with TRBD1 matching 7 bases. The CDR3 has 17 amino acids. V gave up 2 bases and J gave up 6 bases; unmatched junction bases: 11. The germline V gene encodes CDR1 SGHRS and CDR2 YFSETQ. CDR3 in DNA: TGCGCCAGCAGCTTTAGCTGGTCAGGGGGACTTAATTCACCCCTCCACTTT. Protein product: CASSFSWSGGLNSPLHF.

This clone was recorded a few times. The chain has TRBV7-9 and TRBJ1-4, with a weak D call TRBD1 (5 bases). The CDR3 loop spans 14 amino acids. The germline V gene encodes CDR1 SEHNR and CDR2 FQNEAQ (reference sequence). Trimming removed 5 bases at V and 8 bases at J, with 15 bases between. CDR3 DNA: TGTGCCAGCAGCCCCGGGACCGGAGGGGAAAAACTGTTTTTT. It codes for CASSPGTGGEKLFF. Supplemented by reference TRBV7-9 and TRBJ1-4, the full variable domain reads DTGVSQNPRHKITKRGQNVTFRCDPISEHNRLYWYRQTLGQGPEFLTYFQNEAQLEKSRLLSDRFSAERPKGSFSTLEIQRTEQGDSAMYLCASSPGTGGEKLFFGSGTQLSVL.